This T cell receptor beta chain was documented in a study of identical twins. Many counts were recorded for this clonotype. Template switching supplied a universal primer site; unique molecular identifiers were carried on the cDNA. TCRdb re-called the 5' RACE reads through MiXCR, storing one row per CDR3 protein. The sample includes just over 500,000 distinct CDR3 sequences, about 20% of them seen just once. CDR1 and CDR2 (germline): LGHDT, YNNKEL (reference sequence). The V and J ends lost 0 bases and 0 bases, in that order; junction bases with no gene match: 8. The CDR3 is made up of 18 amino acids. The same specimen was also included in a second study, on T cells expressing NK-cell markers. That work adds: It was sorted CD3+CD56+NKG2C+, CD3+CD56+NKG2C- and CD3+CD56-NKG2C+ T cells that supplied the TCR beta repertoires. Seven sequenced donors out of eight were HCMV-seropositive, one seronegative.

The rearrangement uses TRBV3-1 and TRBJ2-3; 8 nucleotides agree with TRBD2. Input material: CD4+ T cells sorted from blood. The sequence was obtained from a woman aged 18-35 years in good health. The DNA of the CDR3 is TGTGCCAGCAGCCAAGATGCGGGACTAGGAGGAAGCACAGATACGCAGTATTTT. It is translated as CASSQDAGLGGSTDTQYF.